The 21 T cell receptor beta chains below were found in one sample sequenced in a study of PD-1 blockade in classical Hodgkin lymphoma. Brentuximab vedotin exposure varied, and every patient relapsed after autologous stem cell transplantation. Assay: immunoSEQ multiplex PCR; the TCRdb copy retains only in-frame clones and omits some. The sample has about 21,000 clones, about 68% seen once. The sample was peripheral blood mononuclear cells (PBMCs), taken at baseline. The receptors stem from a human donor with classical Hodgkin lymphoma.

This chain uses TRBV5-6 with TRBJ2-7; D is unclear. This CDR3 has 15 residues. V lost 0 bases and J lost 0, with 10 bases in between. In germline, CDR1 is SGHDT, CDR2 YYEEEE. The CDR3 DNA reads as TGTGCCAGCAGCTTGGTCCGACTGCCCTCCTACGAGCAGTACTTC. Translated, it gives CASSLVRLPSYEQYF.

This clone showed up just a few times. V usage is TRBV7-9 and J usage is TRBJ2-7; a weak D match, TRBD1 (7 bases). V lost 5 bases and J lost 3, with 26 bases in between. CDR3 length: 18 amino acids. Germline V CDR1 and CDR2: SEHNR, FQNEAQ (reference sequence). The CDR3 nucleotides read TGTGCCAGCAGCCTTCCTTACCCCTCCGGGCAGGGGGGCTACGAGCAGTACTTC. The encoded protein is CASSLPYPSGQGGYEQYF.

This chain connects TRBV7-9 to TRBJ2-7; TRBD2 matches at 7 bases. Trimming cost V 2 bases and J 4 bases; bases outside gene matches: 8. CDR3 size: 15 residues. Germline V lookup: CDR1 SEHNR, CDR2 FQNEAQ (reference sequence). DNA of the CDR3: TGTGCCAGCAGCTTACAGCGGGGCCAGGAGTACGAGCAGTACTTC. It codes for CASSLQRGQEYEQYF.

This clone has a handful of counts. This sequence joins TRBV5-4 and TRBJ2-7; D possibly corresponds to TRBD1 (6 bases). V was pared by 1 base and J by 5 bases, with 10 bases between. The CDR3 is 13 amino acids. Per the germline V gene, CDR1 is SGHNT and CDR2 is YYREEE (reference sequence). CDR3 bases: TGTGCCAGCAGCTTGCAGGGGCTCAACGAGCAGTACTTC. Translation gives CASSLQGLNEQYF.

On this clone: This sample also contains other DNA sequences that code for the same CDR3. The chain joins TRBV5-1 to TRBJ2-1; tentative D call: TRBD2 (5 bases). Germline loops: CDR1 SGHRS, CDR2 YFSETQ. V was cut by 0 bases and J by 0 bases, with 7 bases left in between. This CDR3 has 15 residues. Here the CDR3 reads CASSLAGISYNEQFF. DNA for the CDR3: TGCGCCAGCAGCTTGGCGGGAATCTCCTACAATGAGCAGTTCTTC.

The chain combines TRBV2 with TRBJ1-3, with a possible D match to TRBD1 (5 bases). CDR1 and CDR2 from the germline V gene are SNHLY and FYNNEI. V shed 3 bases and J shed 0 bases, with 6 bases lying between them. The CDR3 has 14 amino acids. In DNA, the CDR3 is TGTGCCAGCAGTGACAGGGACTCTGGAAACACCATATATTTT. Its protein is CASSDRDSGNTIYF.

The chain combines TRBV5-1 with TRBJ2-2; no clear D. The CDR3 is made up of 14 amino acids. Trimming pared 5 bases from V and 0 bases from J, leaving 8 bases between. From germline, CDR1 is SGHRS and CDR2 YFSETQ. For the CDR3, the DNA is TGCGCCAGCAGGACATCCTCGAACACCGGGGAGCTGTTTTTT. Protein sequence: CASRTSSNTGELFF.

The V and J genes are TRBV10-3 and TRBJ2-4; D perhaps matches TRBD1 (5 bases). The CDR3 runs to 17 residues. Per germline, CDR1 ENHRY and CDR2 SYGVKD. With 0 bases removed from V and 0 bases from J, the gap between germline ends came to 12 bases. CDR3 bases: TGTGCCATCAGTGAGTCGAAGACAGCACTAGCCAAAAACATTCAGTACTTC. It specifies CAISESKTALAKNIQYF.

The gene calls are TRBV10-3 and TRBJ1-2; possibly TRBD1 for D (5 bases). Deletions cut 2 bases from V and 5 bases from J, with 12 bases between. CDR1 and CDR2 (germline): ENHRY, SYGVKD. This CDR3 is built from 14 residues. In DNA, the CDR3 is TGTGCCATCAGTGAGGAGGGGCCCCCTTATGGCTACACCTTC. This translates into CAISEEGPPYGYTF.

This chain connects TRBV7-2 to TRBJ2-1; the D is unclear. This CDR3 is built from 16 residues. Germline lookup yields CDR1 SGHTA and CDR2 FQGNSA. Deletions cut 3 bases from V and 0 bases from J, with 12 bases between. The CDR3 region has the DNA TGTGCCAGCAGCTTGGTCATTGGGAACTCCTACAATGAGCAGTTCTTC. It is translated as CASSLVIGNSYNEQFF.

The chain employs TRBV30 and TRBJ1-4, with 9 bases aligning to TRBD1. The CDR3 is 16 residues long. V shed 2 bases and J 7 bases; nucleotides not matched to a gene: 11. Germline values: CDR1 GTSNPN, CDR2 SVGIG (reference sequence). CDR3 in DNA: TGTGCCTGGAGTAAGACACAGGGGGCCATGGCTGAAAAACTGTTTTTT. Its translation: CAWSKTQGAMAEKLFF.

The chain joins TRBV27 to TRBJ2-5, with D unresolved. Germline V CDR1 and CDR2: MNHEY, SMNVEV (reference sequence). The CDR3 is made up of 14 amino acids. Trimming stripped 6 bases from V and 1 base from J, with 12 bases between. The CDR3 coding sequence is TGTGCCAGCAGCCAGTTCGGAGTCCAAGAGACCCAGTACTTC. Protein: CASSQFGVQETQYF.

The chain carries TRBV4-3 and TRBJ2-3; D possibly corresponds to TRBD1 (6 bases). This CDR3 comprises 15 residues. The ends were cut back, 0 bases at V and 4 bases at J, with 11 bases in the middle. Per the germline V gene, CDR1 is LGHNA and CDR2 is YSLEER. CDR3 region: CASSQDLQGPDTQYF. The CDR3 DNA reads as TGCGCCAGCAGCCAAGATCTACAGGGCCCAGATACGCAGTATTTT.

This clone was detected only once. V usage is TRBV27 and J usage is TRBJ2-1, with a weak D call TRBD2 (6 bases). This CDR3 is 15 amino acids long. V was shortened by 5 bases and J by 1 base, with 12 bases between the two germline ends. CDR1 is MNHEY, CDR2 SMNVEV, per germline (reference sequence). CDR3 DNA sequence: TGTGCCAGCAGTGCGTTAGCGGTGTCCTACAATGAGCAGTTCTTC. Protein: CASSALAVSYNEQFF.

Judged by abundance, this clone is medium-sized. This chain connects TRBV7-9 to TRBJ1-2; 7 bases line up with TRBD1. Germline CDR1 is SEHNR and CDR2 is FQNEAQ (reference sequence). Losses at the gene ends were 11 bases for V and 0 bases for J; bases not matched to a gene: 9. This CDR3 region has 14 residues. The CDR3 loop is CAGWGTATNYGYTF. In DNA form, the CDR3 reads TGTGCCGGCTGGGGGACAGCCACTAACTATGGCTACACCTTC.

Worth noting for this clone: Other DNA variants within this sample encode the same CDR3. The chain carries TRBV11-3 and TRBJ2-1, with no clear D. The CDR3 is made up of 12 amino acids. Germline lookup yields CDR1 SGHNT and CDR2 YENEEA. Deletions cut 3 bases from V and 7 bases from J, with 7 bases between. CDR3 amino acids: CASSLGRNEQFF. DNA for the CDR3: TGTGCCAGCAGCTTGGGTCGAAATGAGCAGTTCTTC. Variable domain in full (rest from reference TRBV11-3 and TRBJ2-1): EAGVVQSPRYKIIEKKQPVAFWCNPISGHNTLYWYLQNLGQGPELLIRYENEEAVDDSQLPKDRFSAERLKGVDSTLKIQPAELGDSAVYLCASSLGRNEQFFGPGTRLTVL.

The chain carries TRBV27 and TRBJ1-3; 8 positions agree with TRBD1. The germline V gene encodes CDR1 MNHEY and CDR2 SMNVEV (reference sequence). The trim removed 6 bases at V and 4 bases at J, leaving 2 bases unmatched. CDR3 length: 13 residues. For the CDR3, the DNA is TGTGCCAGCAGCAGGGGGCCCGGAAACACCATATATTTT. Translating it yields CASSRGPGNTIYF.

A single count supports this clone. J is TRBJ1-5 and V is TRBV23-1; tentatively, D is TRBD1 (5 bases). TRBV23-1 is marked as an open reading frame, function uncertain. This CDR3 comprises 15 residues. Deletions cut 7 bases from V and 0 bases from J, with 13 bases between. The CDR3 nucleotides read TGCGCCAGCAATCCCGCGGGGGATAGCAATCAGCCCCAGCATTTT. Translated, it gives CASNPAGDSNQPQHF.

This chain joins TRBV6-1 and TRBJ2-3, with D possibly being TRBD1 or TRBD2 (6 bases each). The germline V and J ends were trimmed by 5 bases and 3 bases, with 15 bases remaining between them. The CDR3 loop spans 15 amino acids. Germline CDR1 and CDR2: MNHNS and SASEGT. CDR3 sequence reads: CASSPGGLGTDTQYF. In DNA form, the CDR3 reads TGTGCCAGCAGTCCCGGGGGCCTGGGGACAGATACGCAGTATTTT.

V gene TRBV5-3 combines with J gene TRBJ2-7; 8 nucleotides agree with TRBD1. TRBV5-3 is labeled an ORF, and its function is uncertain. The length of the CDR3 is 15 residues. V gave up 1 base and J gave up 3 bases; unmatched junction bases: 6. CDR3 in amino acids: CARSLMETGVYEQYF. For the CDR3, the DNA is TGTGCCAGAAGCTTGATGGAGACAGGGGTCTACGAGCAGTACTTC.

This clone was found once. CDR3 in amino acids: CASSLDRGGTDTQYF. The DNA for the CDR3 is TGTGCCAGCTCACTCGACAGGGGAGGGACAGATACGCAGTATTTT. J is TRBJ2-3 and V is TRBV18; weak D call: TRBD1 (8 bases). The CDR3 runs 15 residues. Trimming took 4 bases from V and 3 from J, leaving 14 bases between them. The germline V gene has CDR1 KGHSH and CDR2 LQKENI.